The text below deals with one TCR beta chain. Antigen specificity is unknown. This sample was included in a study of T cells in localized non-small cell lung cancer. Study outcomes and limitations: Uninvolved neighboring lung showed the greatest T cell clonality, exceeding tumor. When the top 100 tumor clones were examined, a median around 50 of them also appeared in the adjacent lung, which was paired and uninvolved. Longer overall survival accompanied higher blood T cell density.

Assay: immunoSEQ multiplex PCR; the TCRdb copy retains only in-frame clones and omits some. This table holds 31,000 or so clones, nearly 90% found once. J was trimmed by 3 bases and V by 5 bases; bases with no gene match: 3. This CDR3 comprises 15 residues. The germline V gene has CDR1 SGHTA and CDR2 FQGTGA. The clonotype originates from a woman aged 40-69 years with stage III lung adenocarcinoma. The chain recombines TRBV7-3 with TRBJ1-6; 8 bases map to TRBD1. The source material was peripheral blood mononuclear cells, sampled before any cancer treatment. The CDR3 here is CASSLGTGYNSPLHF. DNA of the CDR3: TGTGCCAGCAGCCTTGGGACAGGCTATAATTCACCCCTCCACTTT.